This passage covers 14 T cell receptor beta chains from one sample sequenced in a study of high-grade serous ovarian cancer treatment subgroups. Tumor tissue was taken before any definitive surgery or chemotherapy was given. Assay used: immunoSEQ multiplex PCR; TCRdb lists only in-frame clones, some missing. This sample yields roughly 29,000 clones, of which around 80% are seen a single time; approximately 2.3% belongs to the top ten. Sequenced sample: tumor tissue. Every receptor here comes from a human donor with high-grade serous ovarian cancer.

The J gene is TRBJ1-3, the V gene TRBV6-6, with D tentatively TRBD1 (6 bases). Deletions cut 8 bases from V and 4 bases from J, with 6 bases between. CDR1 and CDR2 (germline): MNHNY, SVGAGI (reference sequence). The CDR3 sequence is 11 residues long. The CDR3 loop reads CASGTGNTIYF. The DNA of the CDR3 is TGTGCCAGCGGGACAGGAAACACCATATATTTT.

The chain has TRBV7-2 and TRBJ2-3; 10 nucleotides line up with TRBD2. The CDR3 covers 16 residues. V was pared by 0 bases and J by 2 bases, with 2 bases of the junction left unmatched. Germline loops: CDR1 SGHTA, CDR2 FQGNSA. As DNA, the CDR3 is TGTGCCAGCAGCTTAGCCGGGACTAGCGACACAGATACGCAGTATTTT. As protein: CASSLAGTSDTDTQYF.

The chain links TRBV5-1 to TRBJ2-7; the D is unclear. The germline CDR1 and CDR2 sequences are SGHRS and YFSETQ. The V and J ends lost 3 bases and 3 bases respectively, with 16 bases between them. The CDR3 is 15 amino acids. CDR3 in DNA: TGCGCCAGCAGCTCGGCCCGGATGCCTAACTACGAGCAGTACTTC. Its translation: CASSSARMPNYEQYF.

V usage is TRBV30 and J usage is TRBJ2-7; 9 nucleotides match TRBD1. Germline values: CDR1 GTSNPN, CDR2 SVGIG (reference sequence). J lost 1 base, V lost 2 bases, and 9 bases had no gene match. This CDR3 spans 16 amino acids. Here the CDR3 reads CAWSSQQGAWSYEQYF. CDR3 sequence (DNA): TGTGCCTGGAGTTCACAACAGGGGGCTTGGTCCTACGAGCAGTACTTC.

The chain is built from TRBV2 and TRBJ1-4; TRBD1 matches 9 bases. Per germline, CDR1 SNHLY and CDR2 FYNNEI. The CDR3 loop spans 15 amino acids. Trimming cost V 6 bases and J 4 bases; bases outside gene matches: 6. In nucleotides, the CDR3 is TGTGCCAGCAGCGGGGGGACAGGGCTTAATGAAAAACTGTTTTTT. It is translated as CASSGGTGLNEKLFF. The full variable domain, completed using reference TRBV2 and TRBJ1-4, is EPEVTQTPSHQVTQMGQEVILRCVPISNHLYFYWYRQILGQKVEFLVSFYNNEISEKSEIFDDQFSVERPDGSNFTLKIRSTKLEDSAMYFCASSGGTGLNEKLFFGSGTQLSVL.

The J gene is TRBJ2-3, the V gene TRBV5-1, with D unresolved. Trimming stripped 4 bases from V and 6 bases from J, with 15 bases between. Germline CDR1 SGHRS, CDR2 YFSETQ. There are 14 residues in the CDR3. CDR3 sequence reads: CASSQLPTGDTQYF. CDR3 sequence (DNA): TGCGCCAGCAGCCAACTTCCTACTGGCGATACGCAGTATTTT.

This chain joins TRBV4-1 and TRBJ1-3; tentative D call: TRBD1 (6 bases). This CDR3 has 18 amino acids. Germline CDR1 reads MGHRA; CDR2 reads YSYEKL. The V end lost 3 bases, the J end lost 0 bases, and 18 bases lay between the germline ends. The CDR3 DNA is TGCGCCAGCAGCCAGATAACCCTGACAGGAGTCTCTGGAAACACCATATATTTT. Protein product: CASSQITLTGVSGNTIYF.

The V and J genes are TRBV6-6 and TRBJ2-1; D may be TRBD1 (5 bases). The V gene lost 2 bases and the J gene lost 5 bases, with 13 bases spanning the gap. Germline loops: CDR1 MNHNY, CDR2 SVGAGI (reference sequence). This CDR3 is built from 15 residues. CDR3 in DNA: TGTGCCAGCAGTTACCGGCAGGGTACCCACAATGAGCAGTTCTTC. Translated: CASSYRQGTHNEQFF.

This clone has only one observation. V and J are TRBV5-1 and TRBJ2-7; D may match TRBD1 or TRBD2 (5 bases each). Trimming left V 4 bases short and J 6 bases short, with 23 bases between. The germline CDR1 and CDR2 sequences are SGHRS and YFSETQ. CDR3 length equals 16 residues. CDR3 nucleotide sequence: TGCGCCAGCAGCCCGGGACGAGAAAGCGTTGTTTCCGAGCAGTACTTC. Amino acids: CASSPGRESVVSEQYF.

This chain connects TRBV19 to TRBJ2-7; 8 bases line up with TRBD2. The trim removed 3 bases at V and 6 bases at J, leaving 7 bases unmatched. The CDR3 covers 14 residues. Germline V gene lookup returns CDR1 LNHDA and CDR2 SQIVND (reference sequence). The CDR3 nucleotides are TGTGCCAGTAGTATGGGCCGGGAGGGGATCGAGCAGTACTTC. The encoded protein is CASSMGREGIEQYF.

The gene calls are TRBV5-1 and TRBJ2-5; D ambiguous. Trimming pared 2 bases from V and 7 bases from J, leaving 18 bases between. This CDR3 comprises 15 residues. Germline-derived CDR1 and CDR2 are SGHRS and YFSETQ. The CDR3 DNA reads TGCGCCAGCAGCTTCCACCGGGCCCTCACGCGGACCCAGTACTTC. This codes for CASSFHRALTRTQYF. Using reference TRBV5-1 and TRBJ2-5 for the parts outside the CDR3, the full variable domain is KAGVTQTPRYLIKTRGQQVTLSCSPISGHRSVSWYQQTPGQGLQFLFEYFSETQRNKGNFPGRFSGRQFSNSRSEMNVSTLELGDSALYLCASSFHRALTRTQYFGPGTRLLVL.

The DNA of the CDR3 is TGTGCCAGTAGCGAAGGCGCCCTCGGGGAGCAGTACTTC. Its protein product is CASSEGALGEQYF. The chain uses TRBV19 and TRBJ2-7; no firm D call. This CDR3 has 13 amino acids. Trimming shortened V by 6 bases and J by 7 bases, and 16 bases separated the two germline ends. Germline CDR1 LNHDA, CDR2 SQIVND (reference sequence).

The genes are TRBV30 and TRBJ1-1; D remains ambiguous. Trimming left V 0 bases short and J 8 bases short, with 16 bases between. CDR1 and CDR2 (germline): GTSNPN, SVGIG (reference sequence). The CDR3 covers 14 residues. The CDR3 loop reads CAWSVLLTAREAFF. DNA for the CDR3: TGTGCCTGGAGTGTACTTCTTACAGCCAGAGAAGCTTTCTTT.

The chain is built from TRBV5-1 and TRBJ1-2, with 7 bases identical to TRBD1. V trimming: 4 bases; J trimming: 8 bases; junction bases outside the gene matches: 8. Germline loops: CDR1 SGHRS, CDR2 YFSETQ. The CDR3 sequence is 13 residues long. In DNA, the CDR3 is TGCGCCAGCAGCGGAGGGACAGAGGAGGGCTACACCTTC. Translation: CASSGGTEEGYTF.